This TCR beta chain stems from a study of blood T cells in healthy people across ages. Study-wide points: Age advanced and TCR beta diversity per million T cells fell, roughly linearly.

A few counts support this clonotype. What it recognizes is unknown. Germline assignment: CDR1 SGHTA and CDR2 FQGNSA. V was clipped by 1 base and J by 4 bases; unmatched bases: 9. CDR3 length equals 17 residues. The use of a sample-barcoded 5' primer and a J-beta primer mix characterized a second PCR of about 6 to 12 cycles. Each cDNA molecule was tagged by a template-switch adaptor with 12 random nucleotides. TCRdb reprocessed the 5' RACE reads via MiXCR and lists one record per CDR3 protein. This table holds about 1.7 million distinct CDR3 sequences, 28% found once. With each sample, at least 5 micrograms of total RNA were extracted.

This clonotype was sampled from a young woman in good health. Material: blood. This chain links TRBV7-2 with TRBJ2-4; 8 bases align to TRBD2. DNA of the CDR3: TGTGCCAGCAGCTTAGTTGTTCCGAGCGGGAGAAAAAACATTCAGTACTTC. Protein sequence: CASSLVVPSGRKNIQYF.